This entry is about one TCR beta chain. Its specificity is not known. Clones were read by immunoSEQ multiplex PCR, and TCRdb kept only the in-frame ones, dropping some. This table has around 200,000 clones, approximately 60% appearing once. Trimming stripped 6 bases from V and 8 bases from J, with 17 bases between. The CDR3 sequence is 14 residues long. Germline loops: CDR1 MNHNS, CDR2 SASEGT. This sample was included in a study of shared clonotypes between healthy human individuals. In the study overall: There were three CD4 naive, three CD4 memory, two CD8 naive and one CD8 memory plates per donor. Findings and limits, study-wide: Sample collection involved blood only; tissue repertoires are likely different.

The authors divided CD4+ cells into CD45RA+ naive and CD45RA-negative memory subsets. The chain links TRBV6-1 to TRBJ2-1; D is unresolved. The clonotype comes from a man in his thirties or forties in good health. Material: memory CD4+ T cells sorted from blood. Subset in this sample: CD45RA-negative fraction. This chain's CDR3 is CASSDLGKRDEQFF. The CDR3 coding sequence is TGTGCCAGCAGCGACCTCGGAAAACGGGATGAGCAGTTCTTC.